This TCR beta chain was documented in a study of cytotoxic CD8 clonotypes in ibrutinib-treated CLL. The wider study: There were, on average, about 250,000 productive templates and 90,000 to 95,000 productive rearrangements per sample. Study-wide findings and caveats: Different sampling times were used for sustained-remission and progressing patients.

The intended depth for sequencing was 1 in 200,000 to 1 in 1 million T cells. TCRdb keeps only in-frame clones here, not all; method: immunoSEQ multiplex PCR. The table lists around 160,000 clones, about 88% of them singletons. This CDR3 has 13 amino acids. The trim removed 10 bases at V and 5 bases at J, leaving 1 base unmatched. The V gene's germline CDR1 is SNHLY and CDR2 FYNNEI. As concerns this clone: Its antigen remains unidentified.

Material: PBMCs, obtained at disease progression, from a patient treated with ibrutinib. The sequence came from a human donor with chronic lymphocytic leukemia. The rearrangement uses TRBV2 and TRBJ2-5, with 16 bases identical to TRBD2. The chain's CDR3 is CATGLAGGETQYF. The CDR3 region has the DNA TGTGCCACGGGACTAGCGGGGGGGGAGACCCAGTACTTC.